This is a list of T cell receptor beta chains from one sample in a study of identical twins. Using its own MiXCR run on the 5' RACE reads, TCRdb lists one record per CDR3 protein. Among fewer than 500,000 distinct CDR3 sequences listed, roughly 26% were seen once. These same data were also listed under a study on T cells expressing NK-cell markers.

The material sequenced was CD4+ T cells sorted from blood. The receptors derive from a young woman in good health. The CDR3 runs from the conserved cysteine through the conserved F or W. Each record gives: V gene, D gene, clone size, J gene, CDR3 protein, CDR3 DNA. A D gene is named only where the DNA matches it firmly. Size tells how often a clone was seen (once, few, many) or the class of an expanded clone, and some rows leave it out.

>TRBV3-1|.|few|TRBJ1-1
CASSQIQGVGTFF
TGTGCCAGCAGCCAGATACAGGGCGTCGGGACTTTCTTT
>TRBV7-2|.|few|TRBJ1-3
CASSLDRAGGNTIYF
TGTGCCAGCAGCTTAGACAGGGCTGGTGGAAACACCATATATTTT
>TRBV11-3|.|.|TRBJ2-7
CASSLAAGTSHEQYF
TGTGCCAGCAGCTTAGCCGCCGGGACATCCCACGAGCAGTACTTC
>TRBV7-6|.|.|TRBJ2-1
CASSPVSLPHYNEQFF
TGTGCCAGCAGCCCCGTGAGCTTACCCCATTACAATGAGCAGTTCTTC
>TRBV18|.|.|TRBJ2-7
CASSWNSHSYEQYF
TGTGCCAGCTCGTGGAACTCACATTCCTACGAGCAGTACTTC
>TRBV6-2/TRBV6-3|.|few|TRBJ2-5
CASAKGDALTGETQYF
TGTGCCAGCGCTAAGGGGGATGCCCTAACGGGCGAGACCCAGTACTTC
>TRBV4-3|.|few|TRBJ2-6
CASSQDPFGRSSGANVLTF
TGCGCCAGCAGCCAAGACCCCTTTGGGCGTAGTTCTGGGGCCAACGTCCTGACTTTC
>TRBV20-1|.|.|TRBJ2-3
CSASGWRANTDTQYF
TGCAGTGCTAGCGGGTGGCGGGCGAACACAGATACGCAGTATTTT
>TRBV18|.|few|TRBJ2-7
CASSPRVLDEQYF
TGTGCCAGCTCACCCCGGGTCCTCGACGAGCAGTACTTC
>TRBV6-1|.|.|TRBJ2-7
CASSGSRSSSYEQYF
TGTGCCAGCAGTGGATCCCGGAGCAGCTCCTACGAGCAGTACTTC
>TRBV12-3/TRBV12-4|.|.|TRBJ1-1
CASSASSITEAFF
TGTGCCAGCAGCGCCAGTAGTATCACTGAAGCTTTCTTT
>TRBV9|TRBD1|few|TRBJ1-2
CASSVARGQDGYTF
TGTGCCAGCAGCGTAGCCAGGGGGCAGGATGGCTACACCTTC
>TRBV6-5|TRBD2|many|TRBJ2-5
CASSSGLAGGRETQYF
TGTGCCAGCAGTTCCGGACTAGCGGGGGGCCGGGAGACCCAGTACTTC
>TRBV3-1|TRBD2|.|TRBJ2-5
CASSQTRGRALVTQYF
TGTGCCAGCAGCCAAACCCGCGGGAGGGCCTTAGTGACCCAGTACTTC
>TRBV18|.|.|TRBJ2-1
CASSRKGAVEQFF
TGTGCCAGCTCACGGAAAGGGGCTGTAGAGCAGTTCTTC
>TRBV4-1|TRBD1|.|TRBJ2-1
CASSPAGLGDRGEQFF
TGCGCCAGCAGCCCGGCGGGCCTTGGGGACAGGGGTGAGCAGTTCTTC
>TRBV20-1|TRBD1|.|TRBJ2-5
CSASGQEETQYF
TGCAGTGCTAGCGGACAGGAAGAGACCCAGTACTTC